This is a list of T cell receptor gamma chains from one sample in a study of intestinal T cells in coeliac disease. TCRdb called clones anew from the multiplex PCR reads with CATT. The sample lists 420 or so gamma-chain clones; 42% were seen once. Sequencing was performed on a duodenal biopsy. The source of these receptors is a human donor with celiac disease. Each CDR3 is given with its conserved first and last residue. Fields, in order: V gene, CDR3 length, clone size, J gene, CDR3 protein, CDR3 DNA. Rows give clone size only sometimes, using once, few, many, or a class for an expanded clone.

V: TRGV8; length: 14; size: NA; J: TRGJ1/TRGJ2; CDR3: CATWGSGMYYKKLF; DNA: TGTGCCACCTGGGGATCCGGGATGTATTATAAGAAACTCTTT
V: TRGV3; length: 13; size: few; J: TRGJ1/TRGJ2; CDR3: CATWGRNYYKKLF; DNA: TGTGCCACCTGGGGGCGCAATTATTATAAGAAACTCTTT
V: TRGV2; length: 16; size: NA; J: TRGJP2; CDR3: CATWDGPYSSDWIKTF; DNA: TGTGCCACCTGGGACGGCCCGTATAGTAGTGATTGGATCAAGACGTTT
V: TRGV3; length: 13; size: NA; J: TRGJP2; CDR3: CATWGQASRIKTF; DNA: TGTGCCACCTGGGGACAGGCTTCTCGGATCAAGACGTTT
V: TRGV2; length: 17; size: NA; J: TRGJP2; CDR3: CATWGRVLWMGYWIKTF; DNA: TGTGCCACCTGGGGACGGGTCCTCTGGATGGGCTATTGGATCAAGACGTTT
V: TRGV11; length: 13; size: hyperexpanded; J: TRGJ1/TRGJ2; CDR3: CACWISFHYKKLF; DNA: TGTGCCTGCTGGATTAGTTTTCATTATAAGAAACTCTTT
V: TRGV11; length: 11; size: NA; J: TRGJ1/TRGJ2; CDR3: CACWIEWIKLF; DNA: TGTGCCTGCTGGATTGAGTGGATTAAATTATTT
V: TRGV10; length: 14; size: NA; J: TRGJ1/TRGJ2; CDR3: CAAWELVNYYKKLF; DNA: TGTGCTGCGTGGGAATTGGTGAATTATTATAAGAAACTCTTT
V: TRGV2; length: 17; size: NA; J: TRGJP2; CDR3: CATWDGSSGMGYWIKTF; DNA: TGTGCCACCTGGGACGGGTCCTCTGGGATGGGCTATTGGATCAAGACGTTT
V: TRGV2; length: 15; size: NA; J: TRGJ1/TRGJ2; CDR3: CATWDWPRNYYKKLF; DNA: TGTGCCACCTGGGACTGGCCCCGGAATTATTATAAGAAACTCTTT
V: TRGV10; length: 15; size: NA; J: TRGJP1; CDR3: CACVGYCSLGWFKIF; DNA: TGTGCCTGCGTGGGATACTGCTCACTTGGTTGGTTCAAGATATTT
V: TRGV10; length: 15; size: NA; J: TRGJP1; CDR3: CAAWGPIPTGWFKIF; DNA: TGTGCTGCGTGGGGACCTATACCCACTGGTTGGTTCAAGATATTT
V: TRGV2; length: 16; size: NA; J: TRGJP2; CDR3: CATWDGPRDGYWIKTF; DNA: TGTGCCACCTGGGACGGGCCTCGTGATGGCTATTGGATCAAGACGTTT
V: TRGV2; length: 10; size: NA; J: TRGJ1/TRGJ2; CDR3: CATWTRKKLF; DNA: TGTGCCACCTGGACGAGGAAGAAACTCTTT
V: TRGV2; length: 13; size: hyperexpanded; J: TRGJP2; CDR3: CATWDGSDWIKTF; DNA: TGTGCCACCTGGGACGGTAGTGATTGGATCAAAACGTTT
V: TRGV10; length: 13; size: few; J: TRGJ1/TRGJ2; CDR3: CAAWGFGAYKKLF; DNA: TGTGCTGCGTGGGGATTCGGGGCTTATAAGAAACTCTTT
V: TRGV10; length: 15; size: NA; J: TRGJP1; CDR3: CAGVGILLTGWFKIF; DNA: TGTGCTGGCGTGGGGATACTGCTCACTGGTTGGTTCAAGATATTT
V: TRGV4; length: 11; size: NA; J: TRGJ1/TRGJ2; CDR3: CATWDQYKKLF; DNA: TGTGCCACCTGGGATCAGTATAAGAAACTCTTT
V: TRGV10; length: 13; size: NA; J: TRGJ1/TRGJ2; CDR3: CAAWVTNYYKKLF; DNA: TGTGCTGCGTGGGTTACGAATTATTATAAGAAACTCTTT
V: TRGV8; length: 18; size: few; J: TRGJP1; CDR3: CATWDTRVIGTTGWFKIF; DNA: TGTGCCACCTGGGATACCAGGGTAATCGGTACCACTGGTTGGTTCAAGATATTT
V: TRGV8; length: 10; size: few; J: TRGJ1/TRGJ2; CDR3: CAPGMGEKLF; DNA: TGTGCACCTGGGATGGGGGAGAAACTCTTT
V: TRGV10; length: 14; size: NA; J: TRGJP1; CDR3: CAAWDYTTGWFKIF; DNA: TGTGCTGCGTGGGACTATACCACTGGTTGGTTCAAGATATTT
V: TRGV10; length: 14; size: NA; J: TRGJP1; CDR3: CAAWTYTTGWFKIF; DNA: TGTGCTGCGTGGACCTATACCACTGGTTGGTTCAAGATATTT
V: TRGV10; length: 15; size: NA; J: TRGJ1/TRGJ2; CDR3: CAAWTKSLIYYKKLF; DNA: TGTGCTGCGTGGACCAAGAGCCTTATTTATTATAAGAAACTCTTT